This TCR beta chain came from a study of a mutant IDH1 vaccine in newly diagnosed glioma. Study-wide background: Beforehand, treatment had been radiotherapy, temozolomide, or both; the majority received both. Study outcomes and limitations: Pseudoprogression apparently tracked independently of changes in top peripheral T cell clonotypes.

Note on this clone: No antigen is known for it.

Clones were read by immunoSEQ multiplex PCR, and TCRdb kept only the in-frame ones, dropping some. Altogether 30,000 or so clones are present, around three quarters being singletons, with the ten largest covering 3.2%. Trimming took off 0 bases at V and 1 base at J, with 16 bases between the two ends. CDR1 is SGHKS, CDR2 YYEKEE, per germline (reference sequence). The CDR3 has 17 amino acids. The time point: week 35, safety follow-up. Each dose delivered 300 ug of mutant IDH1 20-mer peptide subcutaneously with imiquimod. V usage is TRBV5-5 and J usage is TRBJ2-5; perhaps D is TRBD1 or TRBD2 (6 bases each). The sequencing here drew on PBMCs, taken from a glioma patient whose treatment included an IDH1 peptide vaccine. The TCR comes from a man aged 35 to 55 with glioma. Some clones in this sample may be carry-over from other donors' samples. The CDR3 sequence: CASSLASRGGLQETQYF. The CDR3 nucleotides are TGTGCCAGCAGCTTGGCGTCTCGAGGGGGGCTCCAAGAGACCCAGTACTTC.